The 2 T cell receptor beta chains below come from one sample, sequenced in a study of control samples from healthy donors and cancer patients. Clones were read by immunoSEQ multiplex PCR, and TCRdb kept only the in-frame ones, dropping some. The sample includes 95,000 to 100,000 clones, around 89% of them seen just once. Input material: blood. These receptors originate from a man aged 30 to 39 in good health.

The rearrangement joins TRBV6-2 or TRBV6-3 to TRBJ2-7; D perhaps matches TRBD1 (7 bases). CDR1 and CDR2 (germline): MNHEY, SVGEGT. V was shortened by 0 bases and J by 3 bases, with 12 bases between the two germline ends. The CDR3 runs 15 residues. The CDR3 loop reads CASSYSGRGVYEQYF. CDR3 DNA sequence: TGTGCCAGCAGTTACTCGGGCAGGGGGGTCTACGAGCAGTACTTC.

CDR3 region: CAAPGTSGAAQYF. CDR3 DNA sequence: TGTGCCGCCCCAGGGACTAGCGGGGCGGCCCAGTACTTC. The rearrangement uses TRBV30 and TRBJ2-5, with 13 bases lining up with TRBD2. J lost 9 bases, V lost 8 bases, and 9 bases had no gene match. The length of the CDR3 is 13 residues. CDR1 and CDR2 (germline): GTSNPN, SVGIG (reference sequence).